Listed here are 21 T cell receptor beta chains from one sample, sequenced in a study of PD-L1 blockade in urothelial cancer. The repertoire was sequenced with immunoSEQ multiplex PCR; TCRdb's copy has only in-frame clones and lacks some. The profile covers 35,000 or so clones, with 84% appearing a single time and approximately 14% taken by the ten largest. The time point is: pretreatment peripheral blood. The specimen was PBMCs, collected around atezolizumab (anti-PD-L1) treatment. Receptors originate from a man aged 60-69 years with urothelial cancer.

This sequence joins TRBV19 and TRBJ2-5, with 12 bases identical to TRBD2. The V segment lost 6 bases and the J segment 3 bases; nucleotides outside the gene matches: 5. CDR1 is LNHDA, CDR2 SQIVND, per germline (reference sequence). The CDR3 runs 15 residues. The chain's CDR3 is CASRDRTSGKETQYF. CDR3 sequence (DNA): TGTGCCAGTAGGGACCGGACTAGCGGGAAAGAGACCCAGTACTTC.

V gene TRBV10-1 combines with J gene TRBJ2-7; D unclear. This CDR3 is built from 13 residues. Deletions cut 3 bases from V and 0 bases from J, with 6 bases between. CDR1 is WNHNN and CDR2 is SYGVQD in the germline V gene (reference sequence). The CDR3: CASSEGVSYEQYF. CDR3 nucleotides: TGCGCCAGCAGTGAAGGAGTCTCCTACGAGCAGTACTTC.

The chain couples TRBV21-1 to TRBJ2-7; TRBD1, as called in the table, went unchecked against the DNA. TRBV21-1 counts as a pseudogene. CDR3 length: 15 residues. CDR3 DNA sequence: TGTGCCAGCAGCACTCGGGACAGAAGCCCCTACGAGCAGTACTTC. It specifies CASSTRDRSPYEQYF.

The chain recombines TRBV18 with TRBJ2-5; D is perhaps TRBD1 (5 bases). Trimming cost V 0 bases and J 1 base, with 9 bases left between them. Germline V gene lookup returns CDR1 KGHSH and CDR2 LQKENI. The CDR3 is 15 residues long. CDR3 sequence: CASSPPRQGQETQYF. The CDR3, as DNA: TGTGCCAGCTCACCACCGAGGCAGGGCCAAGAGACCCAGTACTTC.

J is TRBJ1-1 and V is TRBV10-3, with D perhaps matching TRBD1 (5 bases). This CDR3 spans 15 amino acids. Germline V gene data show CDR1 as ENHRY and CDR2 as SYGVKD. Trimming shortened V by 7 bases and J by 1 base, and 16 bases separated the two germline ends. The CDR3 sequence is CAITPSGLGNTEAFF. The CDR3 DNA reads TGTGCCATCACCCCATCGGGACTAGGGAACACTGAAGCTTTCTTT.

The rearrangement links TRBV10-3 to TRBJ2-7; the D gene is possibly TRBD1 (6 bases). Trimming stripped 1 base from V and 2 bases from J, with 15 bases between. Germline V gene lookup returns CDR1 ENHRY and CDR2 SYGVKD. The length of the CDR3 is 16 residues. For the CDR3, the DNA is TGTGCCATCAGTGAGTACGAAGGGACAAGGACCTACGAGCAGTACTTC. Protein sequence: CAISEYEGTRTYEQYF.

The CDR3 sequence: CASSPSGTHTGELFF. CDR3 coding DNA: TGTGCCAGCAGTCCCTCCGGGACTCACACCGGGGAGCTGTTTTTT. This chain uses TRBV28 with TRBJ2-2, with D tentatively TRBD2 (6 bases). Germline CDR1 reads MDHEN; CDR2 reads SYDVKM. This CDR3 region has 15 residues. V lost 5 bases to trimming and J lost 3 bases, with 13 bases between them. Looking up the rest from reference TRBV28 and TRBJ2-2 gives the full variable domain: DVKVTQSSRYLVKRTGEKVFLECVQDMDHENMFWYRQDPGLGLRLIYFSYDVKMKEKGDIPEGYSVSREKKERFSLILESASTNQTSMYLCASSPSGTHTGELFFGEGSRLTVL.

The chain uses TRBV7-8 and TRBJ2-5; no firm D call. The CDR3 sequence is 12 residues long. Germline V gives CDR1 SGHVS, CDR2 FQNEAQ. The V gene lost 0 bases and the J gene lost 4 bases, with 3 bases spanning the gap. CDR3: CASSLAAETQYF. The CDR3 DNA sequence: TGTGCCAGCAGCTTAGCAGCAGAGACCCAGTACTTC.

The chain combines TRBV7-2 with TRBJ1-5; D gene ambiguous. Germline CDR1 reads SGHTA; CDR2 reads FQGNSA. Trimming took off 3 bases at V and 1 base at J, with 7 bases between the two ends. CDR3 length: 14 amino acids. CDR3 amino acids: CASSFDGSNQPQHF. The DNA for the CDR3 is TGTGCCAGCAGCTTCGACGGGAGCAATCAGCCCCAGCATTTT.

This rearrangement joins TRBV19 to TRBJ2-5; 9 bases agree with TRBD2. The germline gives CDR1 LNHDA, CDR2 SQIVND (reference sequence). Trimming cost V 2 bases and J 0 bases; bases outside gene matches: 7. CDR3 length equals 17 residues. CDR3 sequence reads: CASSIILASGNQETQYF. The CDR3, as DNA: TGTGCCAGTAGTATAATCTTGGCTAGCGGGAACCAAGAGACCCAGTACTTC.

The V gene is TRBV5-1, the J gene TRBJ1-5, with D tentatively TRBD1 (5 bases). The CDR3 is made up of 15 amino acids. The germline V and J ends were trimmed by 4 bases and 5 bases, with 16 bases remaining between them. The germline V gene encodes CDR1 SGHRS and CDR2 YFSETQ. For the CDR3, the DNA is TGCGCCAGCAGCCCCGTGGGTGGAGGGGATCAGCCCCAGCATTTT. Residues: CASSPVGGGDQPQHF.

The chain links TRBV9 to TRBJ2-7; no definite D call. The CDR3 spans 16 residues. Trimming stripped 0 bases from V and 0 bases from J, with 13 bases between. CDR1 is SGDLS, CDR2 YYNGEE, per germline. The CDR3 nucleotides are TGTGCCAGCAGCGTAGGTAGTCGCTCAATCTCCTACGAGCAGTACTTC. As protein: CASSVGSRSISYEQYF.

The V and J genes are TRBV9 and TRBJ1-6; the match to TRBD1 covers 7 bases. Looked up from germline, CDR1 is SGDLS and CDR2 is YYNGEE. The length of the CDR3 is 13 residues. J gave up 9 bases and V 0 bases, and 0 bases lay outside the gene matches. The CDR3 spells CASSVDRGSPLHF. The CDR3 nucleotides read TGTGCCAGCAGCGTAGACAGGGGTTCACCCCTCCACTTT.

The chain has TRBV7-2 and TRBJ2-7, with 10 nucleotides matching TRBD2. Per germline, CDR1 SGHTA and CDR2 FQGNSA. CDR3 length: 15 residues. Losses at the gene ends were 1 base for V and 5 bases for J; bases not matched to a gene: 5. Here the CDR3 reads CASSLVPSGSNEQYF. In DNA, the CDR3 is TGTGCCAGCAGCTTAGTTCCTAGCGGGAGCAACGAGCAGTACTTC.

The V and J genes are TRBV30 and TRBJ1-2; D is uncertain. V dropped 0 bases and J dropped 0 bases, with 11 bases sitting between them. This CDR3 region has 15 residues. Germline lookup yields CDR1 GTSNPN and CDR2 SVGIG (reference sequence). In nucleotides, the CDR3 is TGTGCCTGGAGTGTATCGGACTATTCTAACTATGGCTACACCTTC. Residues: CAWSVSDYSNYGYTF.

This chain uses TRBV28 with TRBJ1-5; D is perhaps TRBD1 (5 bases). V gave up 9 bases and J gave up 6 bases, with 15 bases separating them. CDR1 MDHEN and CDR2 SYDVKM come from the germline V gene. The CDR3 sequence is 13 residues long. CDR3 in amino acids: CASFGADSQPQHF. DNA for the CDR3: TGTGCCAGTTTTGGGGCAGACAGTCAGCCCCAGCATTTT.

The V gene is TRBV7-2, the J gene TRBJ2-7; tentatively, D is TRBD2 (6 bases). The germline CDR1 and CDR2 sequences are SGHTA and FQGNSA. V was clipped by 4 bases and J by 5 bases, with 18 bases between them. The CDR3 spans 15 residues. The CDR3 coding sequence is TGTGCCAGCAGCTCCTCTAGCGCCAACAACCACGAGCAGTACTTC. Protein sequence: CASSSSSANNHEQYF.

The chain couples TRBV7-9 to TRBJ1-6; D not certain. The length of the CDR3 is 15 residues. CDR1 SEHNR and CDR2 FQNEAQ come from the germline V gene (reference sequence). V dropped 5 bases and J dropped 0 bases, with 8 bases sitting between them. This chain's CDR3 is CASSPLSSYNSPLHF. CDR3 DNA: TGTGCCAGCAGCCCCCTGAGCTCCTATAATTCACCCCTCCACTTT.

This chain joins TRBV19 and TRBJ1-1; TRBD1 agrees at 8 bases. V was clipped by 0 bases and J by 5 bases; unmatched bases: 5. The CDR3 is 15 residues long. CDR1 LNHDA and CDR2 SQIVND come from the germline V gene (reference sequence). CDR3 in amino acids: CASSIEQGVGTEAFF. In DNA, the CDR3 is TGTGCCAGTAGTATAGAACAGGGGGTGGGGACTGAAGCTTTCTTT.

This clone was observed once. The CDR3 DNA is TGTGCCAGCAGCTATACCATGCGGCGCGGGACTTACAATGAGCAGTTCTTC. Translation: CASSYTMRRGTYNEQFF. The chain couples TRBV7-2 to TRBJ2-1, with a possible D match to TRBD2 (6 bases). Germline V lookup: CDR1 SGHTA, CDR2 FQGNSA. The CDR3 covers 17 residues. Between the trimmed V and J ends, which lost 4 bases and 4 bases, there was a span of 20 bases.

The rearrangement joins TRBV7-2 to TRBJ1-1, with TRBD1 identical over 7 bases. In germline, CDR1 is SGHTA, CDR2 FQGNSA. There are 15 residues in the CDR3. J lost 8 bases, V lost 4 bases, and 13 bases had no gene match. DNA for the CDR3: TGTGCCAGCAGCTCAGACAGGGCTTACAGCCAGGAAGCTTTCTTT. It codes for CASSSDRAYSQEAFF.